This TCR beta chain stems from a study of blood T cell repertoires in COVID-19. This clone was counted only a few times. The data were produced by immunoSEQ multiplex PCR, yet TCRdb's version contains in-frame clones alone and is incomplete. The data contain over 200,000 clones, 65% to 85% of them singletons. V gave up 0 bases and J gave up 0 bases, with 6 bases separating them. Per the germline V gene, CDR1 is MGHRA and CDR2 is YSYEKL. The CDR3 covers 14 residues. The clonotype originates from a man in his fifties or sixties with active or convalescent COVID-19. The sequenced material came from peripheral blood. The rearrangement joins TRBV4-1 to TRBJ2-7, with D unclear. The CDR3 DNA reads TGCGCCAGCAGCCAAGATGGCAGCTCCTACGAGCAGTACTTC. This gives the protein CASSQDGSSYEQYF.